This is a list of T cell receptor beta chains from one sample in a study of OX40 agonist ivuxolimab in advanced cancers. Using immunoSEQ multiplex PCR, the repertoire was profiled, and TCRdb retains in-frame clones only, with some absent. In the table there are about 16,000 clones, around 83% of which are singletons. The sequenced sample was CD4+ or CD8+ T cells sorted from blood, obtained in a trial of the OX40 agonist ivuxolimab. Receptors were obtained from an adult with an advanced solid tumor such as melanoma, head and neck, liver or kidney cancer. CDR3s include the opening cysteine and the closing phenylalanine or tryptophan. Each record gives: V gene, D gene, J gene, CDR3 protein. A D gene is named only where the DNA matches it firmly.

TRBV2	TRBD2	TRBJ2-4	CASRALAVAKNIQYF
TRBV7-7	TRBD2	TRBJ2-7	CASSPLAGAYEQYF
TRBV27	TRBD1	TRBJ2-3	CASRGQARDTQYF
TRBV21-1	-	TRBJ2-7	CASSPRRSYEQYF
TRBV7-2	-	TRBJ1-4	CASSLQGRADEKLFF
TRBV30	TRBD2	TRBJ2-5	CAWSTLAGFETQYF
TRBV27	TRBD1	TRBJ1-1	CASTTARDRREAFF
TRBV29-1	-	TRBJ1-2	CSGDGRGVPF
TRBV18	TRBD2	TRBJ2-3	CASSPRRLAGGTDTQYF
TRBV2	-	TRBJ2-3	CASSELSTDTQYF
TRBV6-6	-	TRBJ1-2	CASSYTGTNYGYTF
TRBV7-3	TRBD2	TRBJ2-1	CASSLGAGGAQFF
TRBV2	-	TRBJ1-3	CASSALTGSSGNTIYF
TRBV6-1	-	TRBJ1-1	CASSSGQLSTEAFF
TRBV27	-	TRBJ2-2	CASSLSWGTGELFF
TRBV30	TRBD1	TRBJ1-1	CAESRQGRTEAFF
TRBV9	-	TRBJ1-6	CASSVDQGSPLHF
TRBV10-2	TRBD1	TRBJ1-2	CASAPGQGRNYGYTF
TRBV29-1	-	TRBJ2-3	CSVEDTDTQYF
TRBV28	-	TRBJ1-1	CASSPFFWGVNTEAFF
TRBV30	TRBD1	TRBJ2-3	CACNRPGGRTDTQYF
TRBV5-1	TRBD1	TRBJ1-5	CASRLGQGDQPQHF
TRBV6-1	TRBD1	TRBJ2-7	CASSDPGQTYEQYF
TRBV7-9	TRBD2	TRBJ2-3	CASSLGLAGVLDTQYF
TRBV5-1	-	TRBJ1-4	CASSLDGRTNEKLFF
TRBV5-4	TRBD1	TRBJ1-6	CASSSRAGGDSPLHF
TRBV30	-	TRBJ1-2	CAWRQGLPRYGYTF